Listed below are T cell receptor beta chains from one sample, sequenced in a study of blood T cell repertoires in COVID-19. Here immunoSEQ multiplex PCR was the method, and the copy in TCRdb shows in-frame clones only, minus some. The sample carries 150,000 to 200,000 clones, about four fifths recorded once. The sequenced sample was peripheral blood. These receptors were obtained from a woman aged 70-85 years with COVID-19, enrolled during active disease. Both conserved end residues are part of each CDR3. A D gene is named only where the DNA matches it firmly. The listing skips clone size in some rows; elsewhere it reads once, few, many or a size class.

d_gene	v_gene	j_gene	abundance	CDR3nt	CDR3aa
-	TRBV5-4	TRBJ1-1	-	TGTGCCAGCAGCTTGGGCGGGAGGTCTGAAGCTTTCTTT	CASSLGGRSEAFF
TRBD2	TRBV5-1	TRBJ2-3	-	TGCGCCAGCAGCCAGGGACTAGGGGTCAGCACAGATACGCAGTATTTT	CASSQGLGVSTDTQYF
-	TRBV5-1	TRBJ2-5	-	TGCGCCAGCAGCTTTAGCGGAGCCCGCCAAGAGACCCAGTACTTC	CASSFSGARQETQYF
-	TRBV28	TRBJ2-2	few	TGTGCCAGCATCTCGGGCACCGGGGAGCTGTTTTTT	CASISGTGELFF
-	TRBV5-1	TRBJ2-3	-	TGCGCCAGCAGCCTGGGACTTACCACAGATACGCAGTATTTT	CASSLGLTTDTQYF
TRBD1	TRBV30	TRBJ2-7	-	TGTGCCGGGGGACAGGACTCCTACGAGCAGTACTTC	CAGGQDSYEQYF
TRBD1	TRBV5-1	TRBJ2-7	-	TGCGCCAGCAGCCCGGACAGGGGTAAGGGATACGAGCAGTACTTC	CASSPDRGKGYEQYF
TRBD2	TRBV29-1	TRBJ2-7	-	TGCAGCGTCACCGGGACTAGCGGTTACGAGCAGTACTTC	CSVTGTSGYEQYF
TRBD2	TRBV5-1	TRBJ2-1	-	TGCGCCAGCAGCTTGGATCCCGGGAGGGCCAATGAGCAGTTCTTC	CASSLDPGRANEQFF
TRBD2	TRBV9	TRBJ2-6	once	TGTGCCAGCAGCGCGACTAGCTCCGAGTGGGGGGCCAACGTCCTGACTTTC	CASSATSSEWGANVLTF
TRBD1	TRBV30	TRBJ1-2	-	TGTGCCTGGAGTCGACAGGGGGCGAGCTCTATGGGCTACACCTTC	CAWSRQGASSMGYTF
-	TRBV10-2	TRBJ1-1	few	TGCGCCAGCAGCCCTCCCATGCCAGGGGACACTGAAGCTTTCTTT	CASSPPMPGDTEAFF
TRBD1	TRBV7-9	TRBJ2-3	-	TGTGCCAGCAGCTTAGTCACAGGGGAGTCAGATACGCAGTATTTT	CASSLVTGESDTQYF
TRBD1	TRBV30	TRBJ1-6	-	TGTGCCTGGAGTAAAGGGGGCAGAAATTCACCCCTCCACTTT	CAWSKGGRNSPLHF
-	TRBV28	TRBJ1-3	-	TGTGCCAGCAGTAACTTAGGCGGCTCTGGAAACACCATATATTTT	CASSNLGGSGNTIYF
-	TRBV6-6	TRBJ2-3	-	TGTGCCAGCAACCACGGTCACCAAATCACAGATACGCAGTATTTT	CASNHGHQITDTQYF
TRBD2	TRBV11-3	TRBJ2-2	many	TGTGCCAGCAGCTTAAGGACTAGCGGGAGGAACACCGGGGAGCTGTTTTTT	CASSLRTSGRNTGELFF
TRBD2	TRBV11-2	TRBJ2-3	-	TGTGCCAGCAGCAAAGGACTAGATTACCGCACAGATACGCAGTATTTT	CASSKGLDYRTDTQYF
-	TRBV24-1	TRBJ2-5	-	TGTGCCACCAGTGGGCCGGGGACAACCCAAGAGACCCAGTACTTC	CATSGPGTTQETQYF
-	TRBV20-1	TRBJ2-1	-	TGCTCCTGGATGGATGGGAGTGAGCAGTTCTTC	CSWMDGSEQFF
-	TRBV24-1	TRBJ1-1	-	TGTGCCACCAGTGATTTGGGCAGGGATGAAGCTTTCTTT	CATSDLGRDEAFF
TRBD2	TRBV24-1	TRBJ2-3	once	TGTGCCACCAGTTCTAGCGGGAGCACAGATACGCAGTATTTT	CATSSSGSTDTQYF
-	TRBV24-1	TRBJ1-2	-	TGTGCCACCAGTACAGGGATTTATAATGGCTACACCTTC	CATSTGIYNGYTF
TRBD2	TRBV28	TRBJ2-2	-	TGTGCCAGCAGTCTGGGGGGGGACACCGGGGAGCTGTTTTTT	CASSLGGDTGELFF
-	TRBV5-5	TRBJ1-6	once	TGTGCCAGCAGCTTCGCGGGGGACTCACCCCTCCACTTT	CASSFAGDSPLHF
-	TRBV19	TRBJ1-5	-	TGTGCCAGTAGACCTCAGGGCGGTGGGTACAATCAGCCCCAGCATTTT	CASRPQGGGYNQPQHF
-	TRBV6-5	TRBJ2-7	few	TGTGCCAGCAGTTACAAGGGGAAGAATTACGAGCAGTACTTC	CASSYKGKNYEQYF
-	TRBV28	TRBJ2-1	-	TGTGCCAGCAGCCTGTCCTACAATGAGCAGTTCTTC	CASSLSYNEQFF
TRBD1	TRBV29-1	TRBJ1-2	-	TGCAGCGTGACGGGACAGGGAAACTATGGCTACACCTTC	CSVTGQGNYGYTF
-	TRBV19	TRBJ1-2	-	TGTGCCAGTAAGAGTCAGGGGAGTAACTATGGCTACACCTTC	CASKSQGSNYGYTF
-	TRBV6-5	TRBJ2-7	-	TGTGCCAGCAGGGACAGTGGACCTACCTACGAGCAGTACTTC	CASRDSGPTYEQYF
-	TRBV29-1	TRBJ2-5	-	TGCAGCGCTGCACCTTACAGGGTCCAAGAGACCCAGTACTTC	CSAAPYRVQETQYF
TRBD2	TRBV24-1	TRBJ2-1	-	TGTGCCACCAGTGAACTGTCACTAGCGGGATCCAATGAGCAGTTCTTC	CATSELSLAGSNEQFF
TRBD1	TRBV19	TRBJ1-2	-	TGTGCCAGTAGTATCGACAGGGGGGGCTATGGCTACACCTTC	CASSIDRGGYGYTF
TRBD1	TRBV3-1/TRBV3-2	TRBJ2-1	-	TGTGCCAGCAGCCAAAGGACAGGGGGTCACAATGAGCAGTTCTTC	CASSQRTGGHNEQFF
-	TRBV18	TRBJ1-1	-	TGTGCCAGCTCACCAACAGGGAACACTGAAGCTTTCTTT	CASSPTGNTEAFF
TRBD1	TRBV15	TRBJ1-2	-	TGTGCCACCAGCCGGGACAGGGTGTATGGCTACACCTTC	CATSRDRVYGYTF
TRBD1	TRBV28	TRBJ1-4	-	TGTGCCAGCAGTTTACTAGGGGGCACTAATGAAAAACTGTTTTTT	CASSLLGGTNEKLFF
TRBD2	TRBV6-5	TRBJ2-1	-	TGTGCCAGCAGTTACTCGACGGGAGGGGGCAATGAGCAGTTCTTC	CASSYSTGGGNEQFF
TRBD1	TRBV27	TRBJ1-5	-	TGTGCCAGCAGGTCACAGGGGATTGATCAGCCCCAGCATTTT	CASRSQGIDQPQHF
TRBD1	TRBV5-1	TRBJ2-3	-	TGCGCCAGTCACAGGGGTAGCTTCCCAGATACGCAGTATTTT	CASHRGSFPDTQYF
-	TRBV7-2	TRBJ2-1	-	TGTGCCAGCAGCTTAGGCTCAACAAAGGGAGATGAGCAGTTCTTC	CASSLGSTKGDEQFF
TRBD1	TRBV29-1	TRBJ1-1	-	TGCAGCGTTGTGAAGGGGGCGCTGGGGGTGAACACTGAAGCTTTCTTT	CSVVKGALGVNTEAFF
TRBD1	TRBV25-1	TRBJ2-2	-	TGTGCCAGCAGTGGGTCGCCCGGACAGGGAAACACCGGGGAGCTGTTTTTT	CASSGSPGQGNTGELFF
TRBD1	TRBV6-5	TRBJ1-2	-	TGTGCCTGCCGGACAGGGGGACGTGGCTACACCTTC	CACRTGGRGYTF
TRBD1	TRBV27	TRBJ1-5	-	TGTGCCAGCAGTTTATCTAAGGGACAGGGGGCGCGAGGTCAGCCCCAGCATTTT	CASSLSKGQGARGQPQHF
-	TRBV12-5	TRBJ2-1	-	TGTGCTAGTGGTTTGGTACAAGGTGTCAGCGGCAATGAGCAGTTCTTC	CASGLVQGVSGNEQFF
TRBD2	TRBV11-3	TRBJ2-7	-	TGTGCCAGCAGCCCTGGACTAGCGGGATCCTACGAGCAGTACTTC	CASSPGLAGSYEQYF
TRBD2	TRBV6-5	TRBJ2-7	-	TGTGCCAGCAGAACGGGACTAGCCTCCTACGAGCAGTACTTC	CASRTGLASYEQYF
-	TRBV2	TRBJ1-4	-	TGTGCCAGCAAGGGGGGGTATTTCCAAAAACTGTTTTTT	CASKGGYFQKLFF